This T cell receptor beta chain is from a study of T-cell memory formation after mild COVID-19. Study-wide points: Confirmation was lacking for SARS-CoV-2 specificity of second-wave clones that peaked on day 37. Pre-infection memory already had some responding clones, implying cross-reactive memory joined. Shrinking CD4+ clones resided mostly in CM and EM, and CD8+ ones in EMRA.

TCR alpha and TCR beta cDNA libraries with sample barcodes and UMIs came from 5'RACE using constant-segment primers. TCRdb analysed the 5' RACE reads with MiXCR anew, one entry per CDR3 protein. This table has roughly 580,000 distinct CDR3 sequences, approximately 19% appearing once. With 3 bases clipped from V and 2 bases from J, the junction kept 5 bases outside the gene matches. This CDR3 spans 16 amino acids. This clonotype was counted between two and nine times. Its antigen remains unknown. V usage is TRBV12-3 or TRBV12-4 and J usage is TRBJ1-5; 9 nucleotides align to TRBD1. The source is an adult woman who had mild COVID-19 (a few samples of this study predate the infection). Cell type and time point are not known. The sample comprised PBMCs or a T cell subset sorted from them (not recorded which). The CDR3 is CASSFLTGGGNQPQHF. The CDR3 nucleotides are TGTGCCAGCAGTTTCCTCACAGGGGGCGGCAATCAGCCCCAGCATTTT.